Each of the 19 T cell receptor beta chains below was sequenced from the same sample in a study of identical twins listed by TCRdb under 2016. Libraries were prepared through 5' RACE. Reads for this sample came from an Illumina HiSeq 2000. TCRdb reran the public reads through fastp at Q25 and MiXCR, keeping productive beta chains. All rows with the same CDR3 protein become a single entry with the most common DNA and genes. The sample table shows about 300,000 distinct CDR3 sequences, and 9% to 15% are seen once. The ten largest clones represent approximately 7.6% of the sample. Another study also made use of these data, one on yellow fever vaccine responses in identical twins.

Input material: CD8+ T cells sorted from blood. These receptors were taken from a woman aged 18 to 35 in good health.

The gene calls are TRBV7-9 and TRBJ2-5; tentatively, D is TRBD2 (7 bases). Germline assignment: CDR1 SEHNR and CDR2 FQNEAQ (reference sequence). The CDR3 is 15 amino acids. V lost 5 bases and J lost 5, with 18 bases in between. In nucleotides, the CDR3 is TGTGCCAGCAGCCCATTTGGGGGGGCCCAGGAGACCCAGTACTTC. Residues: CASSPFGGAQETQYF.

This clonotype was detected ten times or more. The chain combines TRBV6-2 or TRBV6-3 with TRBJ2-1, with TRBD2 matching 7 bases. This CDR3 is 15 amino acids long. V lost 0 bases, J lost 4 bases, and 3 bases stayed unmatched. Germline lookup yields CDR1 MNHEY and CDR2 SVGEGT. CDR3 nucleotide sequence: TGTGCCAGCAGTTACTCTTGGGAGGGGTACAATGAGCAGTTCTTC. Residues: CASSYSWEGYNEQFF.

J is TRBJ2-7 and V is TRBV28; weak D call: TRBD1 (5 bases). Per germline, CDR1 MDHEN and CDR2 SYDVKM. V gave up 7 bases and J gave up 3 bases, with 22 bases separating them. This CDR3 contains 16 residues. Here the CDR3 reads CASNPRQSLAVYEQYF. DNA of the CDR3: TGTGCCAGCAACCCCCGACAGAGCCTTGCCGTCTACGAGCAGTACTTC.

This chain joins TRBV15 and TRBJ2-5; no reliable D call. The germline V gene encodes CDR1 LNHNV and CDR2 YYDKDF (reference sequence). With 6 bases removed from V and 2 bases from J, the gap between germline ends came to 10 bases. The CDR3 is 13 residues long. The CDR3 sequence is CATSGLAQETQYF. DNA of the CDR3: TGTGCCACCAGTGGTCTCGCTCAAGAGACCCAGTACTTC.

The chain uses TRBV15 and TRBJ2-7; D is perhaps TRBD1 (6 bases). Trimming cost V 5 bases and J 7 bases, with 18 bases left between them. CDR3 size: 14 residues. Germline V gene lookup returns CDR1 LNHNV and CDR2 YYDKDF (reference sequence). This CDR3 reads CATSLYRDTGEQYV. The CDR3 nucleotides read TGTGCCACCAGCCTATATCGGGACACGGGGGAGCAGTACGTC.

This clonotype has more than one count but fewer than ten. CDR3 amino acids: CSATAGDHEQYF. CDR3 DNA sequence: TGCAGTGCCACTGCAGGGGACCACGAGCAGTACTTC. V usage is TRBV20-1 and J usage is TRBJ2-7; a possible D gene is TRBD1 (6 bases). The germline gives CDR1 DFQATT, CDR2 SNEGSKA (reference sequence). V was clipped by 6 bases and J by 5 bases, with 14 bases between them. The CDR3 runs to 12 residues.

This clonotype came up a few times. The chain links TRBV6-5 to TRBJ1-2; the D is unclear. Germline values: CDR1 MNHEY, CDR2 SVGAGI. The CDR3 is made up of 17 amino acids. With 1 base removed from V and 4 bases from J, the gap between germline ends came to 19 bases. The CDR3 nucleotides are TGTGCCAGCAGTTACTTGTCGGCCGCCGGGTTGATCTATGGCTACACCTTC. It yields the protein CASSYLSAAGLIYGYTF.

The CDR3 sequence is CASSRLVIEQFF. DNA of the CDR3: TGTGCCAGCAGCCGTCTAGTTATTGAGCAGTTCTTC. The rearrangement uses TRBV28 and TRBJ2-1; D unresolved. CDR1 MDHEN and CDR2 SYDVKM come from the germline V gene. The CDR3 sequence is 12 residues long. Trimming took 6 bases from V and 9 from J, leaving 12 bases between them.

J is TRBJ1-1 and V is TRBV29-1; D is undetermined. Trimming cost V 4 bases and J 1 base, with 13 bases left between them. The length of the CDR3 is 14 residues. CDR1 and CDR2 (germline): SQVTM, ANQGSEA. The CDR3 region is CSVVGLMGNTEAFF. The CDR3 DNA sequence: TGCAGCGTTGTAGGCCTGATGGGGAACACTGAAGCTTTCTTT.

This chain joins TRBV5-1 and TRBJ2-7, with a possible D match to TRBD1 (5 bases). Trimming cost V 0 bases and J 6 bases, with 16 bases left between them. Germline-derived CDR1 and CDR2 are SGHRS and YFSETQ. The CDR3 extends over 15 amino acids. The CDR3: CASSLVDITLAEQYV. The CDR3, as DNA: TGCGCCAGCAGCTTGGTGGACATAACCCTTGCCGAGCAGTACGTC.

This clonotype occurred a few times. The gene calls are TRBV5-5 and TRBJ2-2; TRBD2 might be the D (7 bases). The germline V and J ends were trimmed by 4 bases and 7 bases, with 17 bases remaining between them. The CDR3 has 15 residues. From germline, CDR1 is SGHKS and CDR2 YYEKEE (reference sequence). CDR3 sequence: CASSLLGGLGGELFF. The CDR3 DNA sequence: TGTGCCAGCAGCCTCTTGGGGGGGCTAGGCGGGGAGCTGTTTTTT.

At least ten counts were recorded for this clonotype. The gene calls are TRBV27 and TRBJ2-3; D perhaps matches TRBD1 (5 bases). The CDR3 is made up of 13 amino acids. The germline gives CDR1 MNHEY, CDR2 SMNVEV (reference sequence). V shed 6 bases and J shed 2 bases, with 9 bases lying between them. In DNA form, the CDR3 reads TGTGCCAGCAGCCCACAGGCCACAGATACGCAGTATTTT. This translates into CASSPQATDTQYF.

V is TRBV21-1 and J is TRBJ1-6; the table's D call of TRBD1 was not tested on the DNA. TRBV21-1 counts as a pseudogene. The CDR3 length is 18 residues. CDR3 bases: TGTGCCAGCAGAATACCCCCACCCCTTGGGGAGTATAATTCACCCCTCCACTTT. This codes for CASRIPPPLGEYNSPLHF.

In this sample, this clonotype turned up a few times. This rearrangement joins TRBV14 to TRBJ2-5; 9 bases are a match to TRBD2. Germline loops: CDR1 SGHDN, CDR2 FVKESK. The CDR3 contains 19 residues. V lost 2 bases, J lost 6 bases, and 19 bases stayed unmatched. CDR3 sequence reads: CASSQYLAGPTPQDQTQYF. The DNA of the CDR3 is TGTGCCAGCAGCCAATATCTAGCGGGGCCGACGCCCCAAGATCAGACCCAGTACTTC.

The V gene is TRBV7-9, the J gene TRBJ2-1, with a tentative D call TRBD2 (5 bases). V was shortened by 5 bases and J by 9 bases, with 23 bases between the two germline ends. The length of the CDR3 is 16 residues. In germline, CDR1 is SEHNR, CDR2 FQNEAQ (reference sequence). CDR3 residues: CASSDPLASARSEQFF. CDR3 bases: TGTGCCAGCAGCGACCCCCTAGCTTCCGCGAGGAGTGAGCAGTTCTTC.

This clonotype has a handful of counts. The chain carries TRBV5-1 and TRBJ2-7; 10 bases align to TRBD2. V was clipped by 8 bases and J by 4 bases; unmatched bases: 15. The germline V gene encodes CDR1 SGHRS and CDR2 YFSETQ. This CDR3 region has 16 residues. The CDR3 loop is CASYPGTSDLKYEQYF. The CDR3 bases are TGCGCCAGTTACCCTGGGACTAGCGACCTTAAGTACGAGCAGTACTTC.

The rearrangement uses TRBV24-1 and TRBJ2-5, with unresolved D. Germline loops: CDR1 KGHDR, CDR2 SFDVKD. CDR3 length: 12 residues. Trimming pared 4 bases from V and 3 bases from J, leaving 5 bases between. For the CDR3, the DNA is TGTGCCACCAGTGACCCTAAAGAGACCCAGTACTTC. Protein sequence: CATSDPKETQYF.

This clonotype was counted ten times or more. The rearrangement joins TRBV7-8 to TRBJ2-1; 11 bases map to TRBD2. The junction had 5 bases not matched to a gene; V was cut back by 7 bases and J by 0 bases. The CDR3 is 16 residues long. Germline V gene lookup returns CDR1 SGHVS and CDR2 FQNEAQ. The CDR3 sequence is CASIDSGGASYNEQFF. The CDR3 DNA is TGTGCCAGCATCGATAGCGGGGGGGCCTCCTACAATGAGCAGTTCTTC.

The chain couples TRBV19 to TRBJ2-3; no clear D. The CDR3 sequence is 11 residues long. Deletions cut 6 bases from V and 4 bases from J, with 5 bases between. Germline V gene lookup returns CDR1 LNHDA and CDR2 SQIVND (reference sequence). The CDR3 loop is CASRFADTQYF. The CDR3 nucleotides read TGTGCCAGTAGGTTCGCAGATACGCAGTATTTT.